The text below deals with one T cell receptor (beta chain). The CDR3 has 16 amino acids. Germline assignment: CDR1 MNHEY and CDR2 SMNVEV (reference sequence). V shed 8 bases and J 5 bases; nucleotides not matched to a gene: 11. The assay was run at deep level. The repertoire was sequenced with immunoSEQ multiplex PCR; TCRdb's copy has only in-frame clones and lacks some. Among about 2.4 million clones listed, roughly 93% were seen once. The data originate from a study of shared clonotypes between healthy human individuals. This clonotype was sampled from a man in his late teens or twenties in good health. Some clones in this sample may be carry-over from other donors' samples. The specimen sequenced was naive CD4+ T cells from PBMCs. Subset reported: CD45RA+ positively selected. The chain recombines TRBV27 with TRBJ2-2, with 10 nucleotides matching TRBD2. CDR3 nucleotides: TGTGCCAGCGCCGGAGTTGAAGCGGGAGGGACCGGGGAGCTGTTTTTT. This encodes CASAGVEAGGTGELFF.